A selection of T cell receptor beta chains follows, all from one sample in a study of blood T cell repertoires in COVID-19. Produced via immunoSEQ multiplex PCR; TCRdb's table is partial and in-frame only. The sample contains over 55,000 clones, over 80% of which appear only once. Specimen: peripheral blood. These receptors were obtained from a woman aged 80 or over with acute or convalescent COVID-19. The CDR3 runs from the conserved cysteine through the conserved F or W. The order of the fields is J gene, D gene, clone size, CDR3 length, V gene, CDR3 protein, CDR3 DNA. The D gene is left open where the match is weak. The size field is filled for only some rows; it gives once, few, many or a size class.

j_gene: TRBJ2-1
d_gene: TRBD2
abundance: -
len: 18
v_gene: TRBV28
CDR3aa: CASSLWGFGGRAGNEQFF
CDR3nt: TGTGCCAGCAGTTTGTGGGGATTTGGCGGGAGGGCAGGCAATGAGCAGTTCTTC

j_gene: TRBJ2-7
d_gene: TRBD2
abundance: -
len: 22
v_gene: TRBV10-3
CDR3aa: CAISESRVTRATGGSGSYEQYF
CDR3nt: TGTGCCATCAGTGAGTCTCGCGTTACCAGGGCAACGGGGGGATCCGGATCTTACGAGCAGTACTTC

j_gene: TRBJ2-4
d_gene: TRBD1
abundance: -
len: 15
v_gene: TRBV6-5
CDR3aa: CASRKDRGFKNIQYF
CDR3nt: TGTGCCAGCAGGAAAGACAGGGGTTTCAAAAACATTCAGTACTTC

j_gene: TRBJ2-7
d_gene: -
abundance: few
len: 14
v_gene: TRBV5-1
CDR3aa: CASSPTGSQGEQYF
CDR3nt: TGCGCCAGCAGCCCCACCGGATCCCAGGGAGAGCAGTACTTC

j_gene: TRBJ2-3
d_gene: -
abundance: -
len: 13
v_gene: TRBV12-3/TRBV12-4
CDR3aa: CASSSGSTDTQYF
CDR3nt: TGTGCCAGCAGTTCCGGGAGCACAGATACGCAGTATTTT

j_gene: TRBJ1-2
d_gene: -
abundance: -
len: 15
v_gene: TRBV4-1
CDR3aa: CASSQEGRGNYGYTF
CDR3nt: TGCGCCAGCAGCCAAGAAGGTCGGGGGAACTATGGCTACACCTTC

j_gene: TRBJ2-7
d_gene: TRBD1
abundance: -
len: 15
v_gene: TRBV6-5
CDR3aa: CASSLRDRGSYEQYF
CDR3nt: TGTGCCAGCAGTCTCCGGGACAGGGGCTCCTACGAGCAGTACTTC

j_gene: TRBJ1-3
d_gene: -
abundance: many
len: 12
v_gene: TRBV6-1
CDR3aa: CASSEGVFTIYF
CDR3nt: TGTGCCAGCAGTGAAGGAGTATTCACCATATATTTT

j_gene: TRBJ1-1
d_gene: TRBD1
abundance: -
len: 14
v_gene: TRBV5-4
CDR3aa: CASSSTGGITEAFF
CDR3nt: TGTGCCAGCAGCTCAACAGGGGGCATCACTGAAGCTTTCTTT

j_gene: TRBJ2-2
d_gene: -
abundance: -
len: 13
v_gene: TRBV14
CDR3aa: CASSRGLTGELFF
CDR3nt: TGTGCCAGCAGCCGGGGCCTCACCGGGGAGCTGTTTTTT

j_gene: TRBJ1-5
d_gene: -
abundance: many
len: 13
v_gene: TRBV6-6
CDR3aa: CATSEEGNQPQHF
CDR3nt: TGTGCCACCTCGGAGGAGGGCAATCAGCCCCAGCATTTT

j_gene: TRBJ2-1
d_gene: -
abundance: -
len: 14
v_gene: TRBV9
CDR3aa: CASSVKEGLNEQFF
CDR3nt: TGTGCCAGCAGCGTAAAGGAGGGGTTAAATGAGCAGTTCTTC

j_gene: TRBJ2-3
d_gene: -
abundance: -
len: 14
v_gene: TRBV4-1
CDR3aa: CASSQLGSADTQYF
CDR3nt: TGCGCCAGCAGCCAACTCGGGAGTGCAGATACGCAGTATTTT

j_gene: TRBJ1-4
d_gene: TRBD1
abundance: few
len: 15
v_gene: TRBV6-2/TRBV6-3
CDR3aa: CASSRTGATNEKLFF
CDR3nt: TGTGCCAGCAGTAGGACAGGTGCAACTAATGAAAAACTGTTTTTT

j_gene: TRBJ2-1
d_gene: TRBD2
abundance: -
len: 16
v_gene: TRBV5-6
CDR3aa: CASSRLAGFSYNEQFF
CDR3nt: TGTGCCAGCAGCCGACTAGCGGGTTTCTCCTACAATGAGCAGTTCTTC

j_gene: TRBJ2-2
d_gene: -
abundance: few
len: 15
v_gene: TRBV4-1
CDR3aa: CASSQGTVITGELFF
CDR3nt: TGCGCCAGCAGCCAAGGGACAGTCATCACCGGGGAGCTGTTTTTT

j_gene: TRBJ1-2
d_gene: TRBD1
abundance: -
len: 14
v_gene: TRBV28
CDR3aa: CASRQGSSLYGYTF
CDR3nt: TGTGCCAGCCGACAGGGGTCCTCCTTGTATGGCTACACCTTC

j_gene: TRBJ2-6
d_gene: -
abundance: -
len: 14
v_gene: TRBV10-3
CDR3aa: CAISLGQMANVLTF
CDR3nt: TGTGCCATCAGCCTAGGACAGATGGCCAACGTCCTGACTTTC

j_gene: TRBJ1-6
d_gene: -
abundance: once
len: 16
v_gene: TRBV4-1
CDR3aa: CASSQGAGGYNSPLHF
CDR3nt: TGCGCCAGCAGCCAAGGGGCGGGGGGGTATAATTCACCCCTCCACTTT

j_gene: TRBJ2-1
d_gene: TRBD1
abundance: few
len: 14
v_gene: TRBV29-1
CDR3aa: CSVGTGTGYNEQFF
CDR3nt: TGCAGCGTTGGAACCGGGACAGGATACAATGAGCAGTTCTTC

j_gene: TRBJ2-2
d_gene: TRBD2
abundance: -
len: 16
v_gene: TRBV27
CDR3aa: CANTILAGVSTGELFF
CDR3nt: TGTGCCAACACGATACTAGCGGGAGTAAGCACCGGGGAGCTGTTTTTT

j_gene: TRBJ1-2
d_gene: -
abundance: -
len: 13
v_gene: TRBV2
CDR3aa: CASSVRDRYGYTF
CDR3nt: TGTGCCAGCAGTGTCCGCGACAGGTATGGCTACACCTTC

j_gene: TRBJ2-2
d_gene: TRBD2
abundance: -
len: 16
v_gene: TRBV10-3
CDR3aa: CAIGRSGRGNTGELFF
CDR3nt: TGTGCCATCGGCAGGAGCGGGAGGGGCAACACCGGGGAGCTGTTTTTT

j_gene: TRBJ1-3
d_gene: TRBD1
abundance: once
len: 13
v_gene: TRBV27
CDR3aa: CASSRTGGNTIYF
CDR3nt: TGTGCCAGCAGTCGGACAGGTGGAAACACCATATATTTT

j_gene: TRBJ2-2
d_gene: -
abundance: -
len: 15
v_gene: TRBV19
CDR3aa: CASSSDRRLSGELFF
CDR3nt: TGTGCCAGTAGTTCGGATCGGAGATTGTCCGGGGAGCTGTTTTTT

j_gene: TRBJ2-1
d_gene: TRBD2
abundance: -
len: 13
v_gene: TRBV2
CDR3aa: CATRTSGRVEQFF
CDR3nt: TGTGCCACCAGGACTAGCGGGAGGGTTGAGCAGTTCTTC

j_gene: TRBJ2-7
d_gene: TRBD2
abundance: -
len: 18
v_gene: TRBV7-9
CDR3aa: CASSKPGLAGMRSHEQYF
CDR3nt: TGTGCCAGCAGCAAGCCGGGACTAGCGGGCATGAGATCTCACGAGCAGTACTTC

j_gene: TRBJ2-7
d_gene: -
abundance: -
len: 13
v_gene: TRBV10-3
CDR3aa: CASVGTASYEQYF
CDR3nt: TGTGCCAGCGTCGGGACTGCTTCCTACGAGCAGTACTTC

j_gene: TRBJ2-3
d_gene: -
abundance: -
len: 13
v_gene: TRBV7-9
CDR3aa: CASSFQSADTQYF
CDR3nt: TGTGCCAGCAGCTTCCAAAGCGCAGATACGCAGTATTTT

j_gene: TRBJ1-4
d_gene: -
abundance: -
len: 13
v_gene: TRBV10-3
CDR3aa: CAISDSGNEKLFF
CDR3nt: TGTGCCATCAGTGATTCGGGGAATGAAAAACTGTTTTTT

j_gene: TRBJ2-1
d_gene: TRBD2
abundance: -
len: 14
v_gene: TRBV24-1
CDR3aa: CATSDLGREREQFF
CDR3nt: TGTGCCACCAGTGATTTGGGGCGGGAGCGCGAGCAGTTCTTC

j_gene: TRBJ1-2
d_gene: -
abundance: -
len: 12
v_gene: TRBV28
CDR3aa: CASSTFSGGYTF
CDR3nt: TGTGCCAGCAGCACTTTTTCAGGCGGCTACACCTTC

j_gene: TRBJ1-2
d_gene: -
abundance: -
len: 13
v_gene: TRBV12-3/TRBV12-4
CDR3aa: CASSPNRVYGYTF
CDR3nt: TGTGCCAGCAGTCCTAACAGGGTTTATGGCTACACCTTC

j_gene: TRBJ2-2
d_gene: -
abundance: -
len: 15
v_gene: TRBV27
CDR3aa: CASSWTQLLPGELFF
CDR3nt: TGTGCCAGCAGTTGGACACAGCTTCTTCCCGGGGAGCTGTTTTTT

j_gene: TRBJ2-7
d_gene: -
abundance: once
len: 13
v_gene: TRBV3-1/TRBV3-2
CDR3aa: CASSQGGSRRVYF
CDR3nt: TGTGCCAGCAGCCAAGGAGGTAGCCGGAGGGTGTACTTC

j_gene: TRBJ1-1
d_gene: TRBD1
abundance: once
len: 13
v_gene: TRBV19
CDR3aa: CASSDRVNTEAFF
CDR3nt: TGTGCCAGTAGCGACAGGGTGAACACTGAAGCTTTCTTT

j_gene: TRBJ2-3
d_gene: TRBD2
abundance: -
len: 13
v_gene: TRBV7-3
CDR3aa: CASRAGATDTQYF
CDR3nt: TGTGCCAGCAGAGCGGGAGCAACAGATACGCAGTATTTT

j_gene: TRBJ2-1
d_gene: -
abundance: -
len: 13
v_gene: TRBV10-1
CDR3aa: CASSRIGGSEQFF
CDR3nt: TGCGCCAGCAGTAGAATTGGAGGGTCTGAGCAGTTCTTC

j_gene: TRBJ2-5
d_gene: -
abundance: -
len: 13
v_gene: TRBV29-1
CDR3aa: CSVSGGVVKTQYF
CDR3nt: TGCAGCGTTTCTGGCGGGGTAGTAAAGACCCAGTACTTC